The 8 T cell receptor beta chains listed next were all sequenced from one sample in a study of T cell responses to AZD1222 COVID-19 vaccine. Assay used: immunoSEQ multiplex PCR; TCRdb lists only in-frame clones, some missing. Of under 200,000 clones detected, around nine tenths appear once; the ten largest clones hold over 4.5%. Here the sequenced sample was peripheral blood, taken on day 0 of AZD1222 vaccination. Receptors were obtained from an adult in good health.

J is TRBJ2-5 and V is TRBV5-5; maybe TRBD1 (6 bases). Germline V gene lookup returns CDR1 SGHKS and CDR2 YYEKEE (reference sequence). Trimming stripped 2 bases from V and 5 bases from J, with 13 bases between. The CDR3 is 14 amino acids. In DNA form, the CDR3 reads TGTGCCAGCAGCTTCTTAGGGGGACGGGAGACCCAGTACTTC. This encodes CASSFLGGRETQYF.

The chain is built from TRBV9 and TRBJ2-3, with 8 bases fitting TRBD1. V dropped 2 bases and J dropped 0; count of bases not matched to a gene: 5. Germline V gene sequence: CDR1 SGDLS, CDR2 YYNGEE. This CDR3 contains 16 residues. The CDR3 DNA reads TGTGCCAGCAGCGTCCGACAGGGGACTAGCACAGATACGCAGTATTTT. Translating gives CASSVRQGTSTDTQYF. The full variable domain, its missing parts supplied by reference TRBV9 and TRBJ2-3, is DSGVTQTPKHLITATGQRVTLRCSPRSGDLSVYWYQQSLDQGLQFLIQYYNGEERAKGNILERFSAQQFPDLHSELNLSSLELGDSALYFCASSVRQGTSTDTQYFGPGTRLTVL.

The J gene is TRBJ2-2, the V gene TRBV5-6; unclear D gene. Germline V gene sequence: CDR1 SGHDT, CDR2 YYEEEE. Deletions cut 8 bases from V and 0 bases from J, with 11 bases between. The CDR3 contains 14 residues. In DNA, the CDR3 is TGTGCCAGTGGCTCGGGTTCGAACACCGGGGAGCTGTTTTTT. Protein: CASGSGSNTGELFF.

The chain joins TRBV4-3 to TRBJ1-5; TRBD1 aligns across 9 bases. The CDR3 runs 16 residues. V gave up 0 bases and J gave up 4 bases; unmatched junction bases: 4. Looked up from germline, CDR1 is LGHNA and CDR2 is YSLEER. DNA for the CDR3: TGCGCCAGCAGCCAAGACACGGGACAGGGAAATCAGCCCCAGCATTTT. Translating it yields CASSQDTGQGNQPQHF.

This clone has a single count. CDR3 sequence reads: CASSLMIRSEATGELFF. CDR3 coding DNA: TGTGCCAGCAGCTTAATGATTAGGTCTGAGGCCACCGGGGAGCTGTTTTTT. This chain connects TRBV11-3 to TRBJ2-2; D remains ambiguous. CDR1 and CDR2 (germline): SGHNT, YENEEA. V lost 2 bases to trimming and J lost 4 bases, with 17 bases between them. The CDR3 is 17 residues long.

The CDR3 nucleotides are TGTGCCAGCAGGGGCCAGCAAAATTCACCCCTCCACTTT. It is translated as CASRGQQNSPLHF. The chain couples TRBV2 to TRBJ1-6; D is unresolved. Trimming took off 6 bases at V and 7 bases at J, with 10 bases between the two ends. The CDR3 totals 13 residues. Germline V lookup: CDR1 SNHLY, CDR2 FYNNEI.

CDR3 region: CASSLRDPQETQYF. The CDR3, as DNA: TGTGCCAGCAGCCTCCGGGACCCGCAAGAGACCCAGTACTTC. The chain uses TRBV2 and TRBJ2-5, with D perhaps being TRBD1 or TRBD2 (5 bases each). The V gene's germline CDR1 is SNHLY and CDR2 FYNNEI. This CDR3 has 14 residues. The ends were cut back, 6 bases at V and 2 bases at J, with 13 bases in the middle.

The chain employs TRBV7-2 and TRBJ1-2; D ambiguous. Germline CDR1 is SGHTA and CDR2 is FQGNSA. The CDR3 extends over 13 amino acids. Trimming left V 5 bases short and J 8 bases short, with 15 bases between. CDR3 protein: CASSPSQSAGYTF. For the CDR3, the DNA is TGTGCCAGCAGCCCCAGCCAGTCTGCCGGCTACACCTTC.